The clone carrying this T cell receptor (beta chain) was observed a few times. Antigen specificity is unknown. This specimen belongs to a study of T cells in Graves' hyperthyroidism and ophthalmopathy. Findings of the study overall: The model foresaw ophthalmopathy a median roughly 6.6 months prior to onset. Most clonotypes expanded in the thyroid (above 0.001) were also present in blood.

Per the germline V gene, CDR1 is SGHVS and CDR2 is FNYEAQ. After removal of 1 base from V and 4 bases from J, the junction contained 5 bases not matched to a gene. The CDR3 extends over 16 amino acids. Diagnosis rested on symptoms, serum thyroxine and TRAb, thyroid ultrasound, and orbital computed tomography. PBMCs were collected from an approximately 9.3 ml volume of fresh peripheral blood. Amplification targeted TCR beta CDR3 regions from RNA transcripts. HTBI primers were employed in a first-round RT-PCR of the TCR CDR3. MiXCR, run by TCRdb on the multiplex PCR reads, gives a single entry per CDR3 protein. The table shows roughly 250,000 distinct CDR3 sequences, with 22% occurring only once.

This sequence was found in a man aged 25 to 45 with Graves' ophthalmopathy. The genes are TRBV7-6 and TRBJ2-3; 10 nucleotides match TRBD2. Material: blood. This chain's CDR3 is CASSLEASGRSDTQYF. The CDR3 DNA is TGTGCCAGCAGCTTAGAGGCTAGCGGGAGATCAGATACGCAGTATTTT.